This entry features one TCR beta chain sequence. The antigen is unknown. This entry belongs to a study of blood T cells in healthy people across ages. Study overall: For every two T cells, template switching captured about one barcoded beta molecule. Study-wide points: Diversity estimated from one million T cells was considered an underestimate.

Primed by a sample-barcoded 5' primer and a J-beta primer mix, a second PCR proceeded for about 6 to 12 cycles. One entry per CDR3 protein results from TCRdb running MiXCR on the 5' RACE reads. The sample has a few hundred thousand distinct CDR3 sequences, 25% to 35% seen once. This sample was shared with a second study, whose subject was T cells of mothers and their children. This second study notes: In the second PCR, M1S primer introduced barcodes and 2-4 random bases.

Sequenced: blood. The receptor was derived from a boy aged 2-9 years in good health.

CDR3: CAITLATQETQYF. The CDR3 DNA follows: TGTGCCATCACTCTAGCGACCCAAGAGACCCAGTACTTC. The V call is TRBV5-5, the J call TRBJ2-5; TRBD2 might be the D (6 bases). The V gene's germline CDR1 is SGHKS and CDR2 YYEKEE (reference sequence). This CDR3 region has 13 residues. Trimming removed 9 bases from V and 1 base from J, with 13 bases in between.